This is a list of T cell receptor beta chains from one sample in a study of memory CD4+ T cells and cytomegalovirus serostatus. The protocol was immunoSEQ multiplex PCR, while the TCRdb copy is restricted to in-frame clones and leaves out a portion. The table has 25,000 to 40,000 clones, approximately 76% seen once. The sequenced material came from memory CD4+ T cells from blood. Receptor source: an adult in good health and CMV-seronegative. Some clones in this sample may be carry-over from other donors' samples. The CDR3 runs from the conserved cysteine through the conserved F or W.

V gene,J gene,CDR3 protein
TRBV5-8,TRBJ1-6,CASSPQPNSPLHF
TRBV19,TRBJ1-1,CASLNWAGNTEAFF
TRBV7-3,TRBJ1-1,CASSLRSLQGGTEAFF
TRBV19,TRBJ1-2,CASSMPGLNYGYTF
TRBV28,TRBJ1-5,CASSFSAGRLGSNQPQHF
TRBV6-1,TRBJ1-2,CASILDGPNYGYTF
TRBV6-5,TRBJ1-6,CASSYSAGASPLHF
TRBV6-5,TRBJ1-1,CASSWVGGTEAFF
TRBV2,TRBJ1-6,CASSEVNANSPLHF
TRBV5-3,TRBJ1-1,CARSFNVTGTYTEAFF
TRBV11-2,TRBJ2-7,CASSLDRLDYEQYF
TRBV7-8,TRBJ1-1,CASSLGKRNTEAFF
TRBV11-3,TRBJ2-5,CASSLGTSGGEETQYF